One sample yielded the 2 T cell receptor beta chains listed below, sequenced in a study of T cells in Graves' hyperthyroidism and ophthalmopathy. Regions amplified from RNA transcripts were the TCR beta CDR3 regions. When the TCR CDR3 underwent first-round RT-PCR, the HTBI primer set was used. TCRdb re-called the multiplex PCR reads with MiXCR, one entry per CDR3 protein. The table includes about 570,000 distinct CDR3 sequences, 35% to 55% detected once. Source material: peripheral blood or thyroid tissue (not recorded which). The receptor source for this set is an adult woman with Graves' disease, either hyperthyroidism or ophthalmopathy (not recorded which).

This chain joins TRBV2 and TRBJ1-1; D remains unclear. Germline-derived CDR1 and CDR2 are SNHLY and FYNNEI. Trimming cost V 4 bases and J 11 bases, with 26 bases left between them. The length of the CDR3 is 16 residues. The CDR3 is CASSALAGGNLGWAFF. The CDR3 DNA reads as TGTGCCAGCAGTGCCCTAGCGGGAGGCAATCTGGGCTGGGCTTTCTTT.

This clonotype was observed many times. V gene TRBV15 combines with J gene TRBJ2-6; unclear D gene. Germline V gene lookup returns CDR1 LNHNV and CDR2 YYDKDF (reference sequence). The CDR3 covers 16 residues. V gave up 6 bases and J gave up 0 bases, with 12 bases separating them. CDR3 nucleotide sequence: TGTGCCACCAGTAAAGACGTCGGCTCTGGGGCCAACGTCCTGACTTTC. This codes for CATSKDVGSGANVLTF. Supplemented by reference TRBV15 and TRBJ2-6, the full variable domain reads DAMVIQNPRYQVTQFGKPVTLSCSQTLNHNVMYWYQQKSSQAPKLLFHYYDKDFNNEADTPDNFQSRRPNTSFCFLDIRSPGLGDTAMYLCATSKDVGSGANVLTFGAGSRLTVL.